The 32 T cell receptor beta chains below all came from one sample that was sequenced in a study of beta chain features in type 1 diabetes. Expressed TCRB transcripts were sequenced after all isolated RNA was converted to cDNA. Assay: immunoSEQ multiplex PCR; the TCRdb copy retains only in-frame clones and omits some. The sample includes about 130,000 clones, 7% to 10% seen only once; the top ten take about 0.66%. The material sequenced was central memory CD4+ T cells from blood. These receptors originate from a man between 18 and 35 years old in good health.

This chain joins TRBV27 and TRBJ2-1; TRBD2 agrees at 9 bases. The CDR3 is 15 residues long. V trimming: 2 bases; J trimming: 7 bases; junction bases outside the gene matches: 6. CDR1 and CDR2 from the germline V gene are MNHEY and SMNVEV (reference sequence). This chain's CDR3 is CASSLAGGRVNEQFF. CDR3 DNA sequence: TGTGCCAGCAGTTTAGCGGGGGGGAGGGTGAATGAGCAGTTCTTC.

This clone was observed a handful of times. The CDR3 is CASRPGQGAGTGELFF. The CDR3 DNA reads as TGTGCCAGCAGGCCCGGACAGGGGGCCGGCACCGGGGAGCTGTTTTTT. The chain carries TRBV2 and TRBJ2-2, with 11 bases fitting TRBD1. The germline V gene has CDR1 SNHLY and CDR2 FYNNEI. This CDR3 region has 16 residues. The trim removed 6 bases at V and 4 bases at J, leaving 7 bases unmatched.

The V call is TRBV7-2, the J call TRBJ2-2; a possible D gene is TRBD2 (6 bases). CDR1 is SGHTA, CDR2 FQGNSA, per germline. This CDR3 is built from 14 residues. V shed 3 bases and J shed 4 bases, with 9 bases lying between them. The CDR3 nucleotides are TGTGCCAGCAGCTTTAGCGGCCTCACCGGGGAGCTGTTTTTT. Its translation is CASSFSGLTGELFF. Drawing the rest from reference TRBV7-2 and TRBJ2-2, the complete variable domain is GAGVSQSPSNKVTEKGKDVELRCDPISGHTALYWYRQSLGQGLEFLIYFQGNSAPDKSGLPSDRFSAERTGGSVSTLTIQRTQQEDSAVYLCASSFSGLTGELFFGEGSRLTVL.

This clone has just a few counts. The chain combines TRBV7-9 with TRBJ2-2; perhaps TRBD2 as D (5 bases). Per the germline V gene, CDR1 is SEHNR and CDR2 is FQNEAQ (reference sequence). This CDR3 has 15 amino acids. The V and J ends lost 5 bases and 5 bases respectively, with 15 bases between them. In DNA form, the CDR3 reads TGTGCCAGCAGCGGAGAGGGTTCGGGGACCGGGGAGCTGTTTTTT. Its translation is CASSGEGSGTGELFF.

CDR3 in amino acids: CASSPPAGANTEAFF. DNA for the CDR3: TGTGCCAGCTCACCCCCGGCGGGGGCGAACACTGAAGCTTTCTTT. This rearrangement joins TRBV18 to TRBJ1-1, with D possibly matching TRBD1 (6 bases). This CDR3 region has 15 residues. CDR1 is KGHSH and CDR2 is LQKENI in the germline V gene. The V gene lost 3 bases and the J gene lost 1 base, with 12 bases spanning the gap.

CDR3 nucleotide sequence: TGTGCCAGCTCACCGCCGAGGGAGGGATACAATGAGCAGTTCTTC. It is translated as CASSPPREGYNEQFF. J is TRBJ2-1 and V is TRBV18; TRBD2 aligns across 7 bases. V lost 3 bases to trimming and J lost 4 bases; unmatched junction nucleotides: 6. Germline V gives CDR1 KGHSH, CDR2 LQKENI. CDR3 length equals 15 residues.

The J gene is TRBJ2-4, the V gene TRBV11-1; 8 bases map to TRBD2. Germline lookup yields CDR1 SGHAT and CDR2 FQDESV (reference sequence). The CDR3 covers 18 residues. V was pared by 5 bases and J by 7 bases, with 19 bases of the junction left unmatched. Here the CDR3 DNA reads TGTGCCAGCAGCCCCCCCCGGGGAGCGGGGGACCGGGGGAACATTCAGTACTTC. Protein sequence: CASSPPRGAGDRGNIQYF.

This clone was counted between two and nine times. The rearrangement joins TRBV28 to TRBJ2-5; 11 bases align to TRBD2. The V gene's germline CDR1 is MDHEN and CDR2 SYDVKM. This CDR3 comprises 15 residues. Unmatched junction bases numbered 5, after V lost 6 bases and J lost 2 bases. The CDR3 DNA reads TGTGCCAGCAGCCCTTCTAGCGGGGGGCAAGAGACCCAGTACTTC. This sequence encodes CASSPSSGGQETQYF.

The genes are TRBV10-3 and TRBJ2-5, with 11 bases lining up with TRBD2. V trimming: 8 bases; J trimming: 2 bases; junction bases outside the gene matches: 7. The V gene's germline CDR1 is ENHRY and CDR2 SYGVKD. This CDR3 region has 15 residues. The CDR3 loop reads CAILASGGNQETQYF. The CDR3 DNA is TGTGCCATCTTAGCTAGCGGGGGGAATCAAGAGACCCAGTACTTC.

The V gene is TRBV7-9, the J gene TRBJ2-3; D call uncertain. CDR3 length: 11 residues. Germline loops: CDR1 SEHNR, CDR2 FQNEAQ (reference sequence). V was shortened by 7 bases and J by 4 bases, with 6 bases between the two germline ends. The CDR3 loop reads CASMGPDTQYF. The CDR3 DNA sequence: TGTGCCAGCATGGGCCCAGATACGCAGTATTTT.

In its sample, this clone was seen a few times. The chain combines TRBV7-9 with TRBJ2-7; 8 nucleotides match TRBD1. Germline CDR1 and CDR2: SEHNR and FQNEAQ (reference sequence). The CDR3 consists of 14 residues. V shed 2 bases, J shed 6 bases, and the junction held 6 bases outside the gene matches. CDR3 nucleotide sequence: TGTGCCAGCAGCTTACACGGGACAGGCGGCGAGCAGTACTTC. Protein: CASSLHGTGGEQYF.

A few counts support this clone. J is TRBJ2-5 and V is TRBV6-4, with a weak D call TRBD1 (5 bases). The CDR3 is 13 amino acids. The germline CDR1 and CDR2 sequences are MRHNA and SNTAGT. V was cut by 5 bases and J by 2 bases, with 9 bases left in between. Written as DNA, the CDR3 is TGTGCCAGCAGTCGACAGAAACAAGAGACCCAGTACTTC. Amino acids: CASSRQKQETQYF.

This rearrangement joins TRBV11-2 to TRBJ2-5, with D perhaps matching TRBD1 (6 bases). CDR3 length equals 15 residues. Per the germline V gene, CDR1 is SGHAT and CDR2 is FQNNGV. The V gene lost 5 bases and the J gene lost 4 bases, with 17 bases spanning the gap. The CDR3 is CASSQDQGRGETQYF. DNA of the CDR3: TGTGCCAGCAGCCAAGATCAAGGCAGGGGAGAGACCCAGTACTTC. Using reference TRBV11-2 and TRBJ2-5 for the parts outside the CDR3, the full variable domain is EAGVAQSPRYKIIEKRQSVAFWCNPISGHATLYWYQQILGQGPKLLIQFQNNGVVDDSQLPKDRFSAERLKGVDSTLKIQPAKLEDSAVYLCASSQDQGRGETQYFGPGTRLLVL.

V and J are TRBV9 and TRBJ1-2, with D maybe TRBD1 (5 bases). This CDR3 has 17 residues. Germline CDR1 SGDLS, CDR2 YYNGEE. Trimming pared 4 bases from V and 3 bases from J, leaving 22 bases between. The CDR3 spells CASSPWGRAPADYGYTF. CDR3 coding DNA: TGTGCCAGCAGCCCATGGGGGAGGGCTCCAGCCGACTATGGCTACACCTTC.

This clone was seen a few times. The same CDR3 is also encoded by other DNA sequences in this sample. The rearrangement links TRBV30 to TRBJ2-3; 10 bases are a match to TRBD2. Trimming at V came to 1 base and at J to 6 bases, leaving 4 bases not matched to a gene. This CDR3 has 14 residues. The germline V gene has CDR1 GTSNPN and CDR2 SVGIG (reference sequence). CDR3: CAWSASGGADTQYF. CDR3 bases: TGTGCCTGGAGTGCCAGCGGGGGGGCCGATACGCAGTATTTT.

This clone was counted only a few times. The chain joins TRBV10-3 to TRBJ2-5; 8 bases match TRBD2. The CDR3 is made up of 16 amino acids. Trimming cost V 0 bases and J 4 bases; bases outside gene matches: 7. Germline V CDR1 and CDR2: ENHRY, SYGVKD. In DNA, the CDR3 is TGTGCCATCAGTGAGTCGGATCGGGGGGGCCGAGAGACCCAGTACTTC. Translation gives CAISESDRGGRETQYF.

The chain couples TRBV19 to TRBJ2-2; no firm D call. Germline lookup yields CDR1 LNHDA and CDR2 SQIVND (reference sequence). The CDR3 runs to 15 residues. The V end lost 9 bases, the J end lost 2 bases, and 16 bases lay between the germline ends. The CDR3 coding sequence is TGTGCCAGCCAAGCAGGAACAATTAACACCGGGGAGCTGTTTTTT. It codes for CASQAGTINTGELFF.

This clone was picked up a small number of times. The V call is TRBV7-3, the J call TRBJ2-5; 9 bases line up with TRBD2. This CDR3 region has 16 residues. After removal of 0 bases from V and 5 bases from J, the junction contained 7 bases not matched to a gene. Germline V gene lookup returns CDR1 SGHTA and CDR2 FQGTGA. The CDR3 region is CASSLTRAGGLETQYF. CDR3 DNA: TGTGCCAGCAGCTTAACGCGTGCGGGGGGGCTGGAGACCCAGTACTTC.

This clone was observed a few times. CDR3 amino acids: CASSGQPNQPQHF. For the CDR3, the DNA is TGTGCCAGCTCGGGACAACCTAATCAGCCCCAGCATTTT. The chain has TRBV14 and TRBJ1-5, with TRBD1 as a possible D gene (6 bases). Germline V lookup: CDR1 SGHDN, CDR2 FVKESK. V dropped 8 bases and J dropped 4 bases, with 12 bases sitting between them. CDR3 length equals 13 residues. Supplemented by reference TRBV14 and TRBJ1-5, the full variable domain reads EAGVTQFPSHSVIEKGQTVTLRCDPISGHDNLYWYRRVMGKEIKFLLHFVKESKQDESGMPNNRFLAERTGGTYSTLKVQPAELEDSGVYFCASSGQPNQPQHFGDGTRLSIL.

This clone was seen more than once but under ten times. CDR3 nucleotide sequence: TGTGCCAACTTCCCGGGACAGGGTTCCCATGAGCAGTTCTTC. This encodes CANFPGQGSHEQFF. V gene TRBV21-1 combines with J gene TRBJ2-1; the table gives TRBD1 as D, unverified against the DNA. TRBV21-1 is given as a pseudogene. This CDR3 comprises 14 residues.

In this sample, this clone turned up a few times. This sequence joins TRBV29-1 and TRBJ2-7; the match to TRBD1 covers 7 bases. V lost 4 bases, J lost 0 bases, and 6 bases stayed unmatched. Germline assignment: CDR1 SQVTM and CDR2 ANQGSEA. The CDR3 is 14 amino acids. The CDR3 sequence: CSVGNRDSSYEQYF. For the CDR3, the DNA is TGCAGCGTTGGGAACCGGGACAGCTCCTACGAGCAGTACTTC.

This clone was detected a few times. The chain has TRBV7-2 and TRBJ2-7; 9 nucleotides line up with TRBD1. The germline V gene encodes CDR1 SGHTA and CDR2 FQGNSA. With 5 bases clipped from V and 6 bases from J, the junction kept 5 bases outside the gene matches. The CDR3 covers 13 residues. CDR3 sequence reads: CASSGTGSREQYF. The CDR3 DNA is TGTGCCAGCAGCGGGACAGGGTCGCGCGAGCAGTACTTC.

The V and J genes are TRBV29-1 and TRBJ1-1; perhaps TRBD1 as D (5 bases). The CDR3 has 13 residues. Germline V gives CDR1 SQVTM, CDR2 ANQGSEA. Trimming pared 3 bases from V and 5 bases from J, leaving 13 bases between. This CDR3 reads CSVDQQGGTEAFF. CDR3 DNA sequence: TGCAGCGTTGATCAGCAGGGTGGGACTGAAGCTTTCTTT.

This clone has just a few counts. This rearrangement joins TRBV12-5 to TRBJ2-4, with D possibly being TRBD1 or TRBD2 (5 bases each). The CDR3 has 11 amino acids. Germline V gene sequence: CDR1 LGHNT, CDR2 FRNRAP. Deletions cut 5 bases from V and 12 bases from J, with 11 bases between. The CDR3 DNA reads as TGTGCTAGTGGTCTGGGACGGGATCAGTACTTC. Protein sequence: CASGLGRDQYF.

This rearrangement joins TRBV21-1 to TRBJ2-7; the listed D gene, TRBD1, was not tested against the DNA. TRBV21-1 is marked as a pseudogene. This CDR3 spans 17 amino acids. The CDR3 coding sequence is TGTGCCAGCAGCAAAGCGCAGCGTGGGGCAGCCTCCTACGAGCAGTACTTC. Translated: CASSKAQRGAASYEQYF.

The V gene is TRBV27, the J gene TRBJ2-7; 11 nucleotides match TRBD2. In germline, CDR1 is MNHEY, CDR2 SMNVEV (reference sequence). The ends lost 0 bases at V and 3 bases at J; junction bases unmatched: 4. CDR3 length equals 16 residues. The DNA of the CDR3 is TGTGCCAGCAGTTTATCAGTAACTAGCGGGAGCTACGAGCAGTACTTC. Its protein is CASSLSVTSGSYEQYF.

V gene TRBV18 combines with J gene TRBJ2-3, with D unresolved. The V and J ends lost 0 bases and 0 bases respectively, with 4 bases between them. CDR3 length: 14 amino acids. Germline loops: CDR1 KGHSH, CDR2 LQKENI. As DNA, the CDR3 is TGTGCCAGCTCACCACCCACTAGCACAGATACGCAGTATTTT. Translated: CASSPPTSTDTQYF.

This clone has ten or more counts. The chain carries TRBV28 and TRBJ2-1; a weak D match, TRBD1 (5 bases). In germline, CDR1 is MDHEN, CDR2 SYDVKM. V lost 2 bases to trimming and J lost 8 bases, with 13 bases between them. The CDR3 has 14 amino acids. CDR3 nucleotide sequence: TGTGCCAGCAGTTTACCGTACAGGTTAGATGAGCAGTTCTTC. Translating it yields CASSLPYRLDEQFF.

Many counts were recorded for this clone. The chain links TRBV23-1 to TRBJ2-3, with TRBD1 identical over 8 bases. TRBV23-1 is known as an ORF, though its function is uncertain. Unmatched junction bases numbered 16, after V lost 4 bases and J lost 4 bases. The CDR3 contains 18 residues. CDR3 in amino acids: CASSLTPNQGARPDTQYF. The CDR3 DNA sequence: TGCGCCAGCAGTCTTACCCCCAACCAGGGGGCGCGTCCAGATACGCAGTATTTT.

V gene TRBV7-9 combines with J gene TRBJ2-7; D might be TRBD2 (5 bases). Trimming removed 4 bases from V and 2 bases from J, with 12 bases in between. This CDR3 comprises 14 residues. Germline lookup yields CDR1 SEHNR and CDR2 FQNEAQ (reference sequence). The CDR3 is CASSSHRDTYEQYF. CDR3 nucleotides: TGTGCCAGCAGCTCCCACCGGGATACCTACGAGCAGTACTTC.

This clone has more than one count but fewer than ten. The rearrangement uses TRBV28 and TRBJ2-7; D unresolved. Germline loops: CDR1 MDHEN, CDR2 SYDVKM. Trimming took 2 bases from V and 4 from J, leaving 6 bases between them. The CDR3 runs to 12 residues. This chain's CDR3 is CASSLIEYEQYF. CDR3 coding DNA: TGTGCCAGCAGTTTAATAGAGTACGAGCAGTACTTC.

This clone occurred a few times. This chain joins TRBV19 and TRBJ2-5, with 9 bases identical to TRBD2. The CDR3 runs to 16 residues. The trim removed 5 bases at V and 4 bases at J, leaving 11 bases unmatched. Germline CDR1 and CDR2: LNHDA and SQIVND (reference sequence). The DNA of the CDR3 is TGTGCCAGTAGTCCGGAAGCTAGCGGGGTGCGAGAGACCCAGTACTTC. Its translation is CASSPEASGVRETQYF.